What follows are 24 T cell receptor beta chains derived from one specimen sequenced in a study of cytomegalovirus exposure and HLA in healthy donors. Primers: 60 Vbeta forward and 13 Jbeta reverse. Assay used: immunoSEQ multiplex PCR; TCRdb lists only in-frame clones, some missing. The repertoire holds 250,000 or so clones, with about nine tenths as singletons. Sequences were obtained from PBMCs. These receptors were collected from a girl aged 2 to 10 in good health and CMV-seronegative.

V usage is TRBV5-4 and J usage is TRBJ1-1; 10 bases agree with TRBD1. Looked up from germline, CDR1 is SGHNT and CDR2 is YYREEE (reference sequence). The V gene end was trimmed by 4 bases and the J gene end by 3 bases; junction bases not matched to a gene: 9. The CDR3 loop spans 16 amino acids. CDR3 DNA sequence: TGTGCCAGCAGCAAGGGACAGGGGTTTAGGGACACTGAAGCTTTCTTT. Amino acids: CASSKGQGFRDTEAFF.

CDR3 residues: CASSLSGGQKNIQYF. In nucleotides, the CDR3 is TGTGCCAGCAGCTTGTCGGGAGGCCAAAAAAACATTCAGTACTTC. The rearrangement joins TRBV5-6 to TRBJ2-4; 7 nucleotides align to TRBD2. Germline trimming cut 1 base from V and 4 bases from J; bases unmatched to any gene: 5. CDR1 and CDR2 (germline): SGHDT, YYEEEE. The CDR3 loop spans 15 amino acids.

The chain links TRBV30 to TRBJ2-7, with 10 bases fitting TRBD1. Germline V gene sequence: CDR1 GTSNPN, CDR2 SVGIG (reference sequence). J was trimmed by 3 bases and V by 3 bases; bases with no gene match: 8. This CDR3 is built from 15 residues. The CDR3 DNA reads as TGTGCCTGGAGCGCCTCTGGACAGGGGGTCTACGAGCAGTACTTC. It yields the protein CAWSASGQGVYEQYF.

This chain links TRBV10-1 with TRBJ2-7, with a possible D match to TRBD1 (6 bases). V lost 3 bases and J lost 6, with 12 bases in between. From germline, CDR1 is WNHNN and CDR2 SYGVQD (reference sequence). The CDR3 sequence is 13 residues long. CDR3 protein: CASSESLRGEQYF. DNA of the CDR3: TGCGCCAGCAGTGAATCCCTCAGGGGCGAGCAGTACTTC.

The rearrangement joins TRBV9 to TRBJ2-4; 7 bases are shared with TRBD2. Losses at the gene ends were 3 bases for V and 9 bases for J; bases not matched to a gene: 3. CDR3 length: 12 residues. The germline V gene encodes CDR1 SGDLS and CDR2 YYNGEE. The CDR3 DNA reads TGTGCCAGCAGCGCCGGCGGGGGCATTCAGTACTTC. Its translation is CASSAGGGIQYF. Full variable domain (outside the CDR3, taken from reference TRBV9 and TRBJ2-4): DSGVTQTPKHLITATGQRVTLRCSPRSGDLSVYWYQQSLDQGLQFLIQYYNGEERAKGNILERFSAQQFPDLHSELNLSSLELGDSALYFCASSAGGGIQYFGAGTRLSVL.

This clone was seen only once. The rearrangement uses TRBV4-1 and TRBJ1-1; TRBD1 is a possible D gene (5 bases). V dropped 0 bases and J dropped 3 bases, with 8 bases sitting between them. Germline V gives CDR1 MGHRA, CDR2 YSYEKL. The CDR3 sequence is 14 residues long. The DNA of the CDR3 is TGCGCCAGCAGCCAAGATTGCAGGGACACTGAAGCTTTCTTT. Protein sequence: CASSQDCRDTEAFF.

The chain links TRBV15 to TRBJ2-2, with 13 bases matching TRBD2. V gave up 0 bases and J gave up 4 bases; unmatched junction bases: 11. Germline CDR1 reads LNHNV; CDR2 reads YYDKDF (reference sequence). The CDR3 is made up of 20 amino acids. CDR3 sequence: CATSREWSLAGGSGTGELFF. CDR3 nucleotides: TGTGCCACCAGCAGAGAGTGGTCACTAGCGGGAGGGTCTGGCACCGGGGAGCTGTTTTTT.

The chain employs TRBV7-9 and TRBJ1-2, with a possible D match to TRBD1 (5 bases). Germline lookup yields CDR1 SEHNR and CDR2 FQNEAQ (reference sequence). The CDR3 has 15 amino acids. Trimming removed 1 base at V and 5 bases at J, with 14 bases between. For the CDR3, the DNA is TGTGCCAGCAGCTTAGGGCAGGGCGTGAGGTATGGCTACACCTTC. This codes for CASSLGQGVRYGYTF. The complete variable domain, with remaining parts taken from reference TRBV7-9 and TRBJ1-2, reads DTGVSQNPRHKITKRGQNVTFRCDPISEHNRLYWYRQTLGQGPEFLTYFQNEAQLEKSRLLSDRFSAERPKGSFSTLEIQRTEQGDSAMYLCASSLGQGVRYGYTFGSGTRLTVV.

This chain joins TRBV5-1 and TRBJ2-5, with D possibly matching TRBD1 (7 bases). The CDR3 length is 14 residues. The germline CDR1 and CDR2 sequences are SGHRS and YFSETQ. V was trimmed by 4 bases and J by 5 bases, leaving 15 bases between them. CDR3 bases: TGCGCCAGCAGCCCGATACAGGGGAGGGAGACCCAGTACTTC. Its translation: CASSPIQGRETQYF.

The chain couples TRBV6-1 to TRBJ2-7, with 8 bases matching TRBD1. The length of the CDR3 is 13 residues. V lost 11 bases to trimming and J lost 5 bases; unmatched junction nucleotides: 11. Germline V CDR1 and CDR2: MNHNS, SASEGT. The CDR3 here is CAGRTGFGDEQYF. The CDR3 nucleotides are TGTGCCGGTCGGACAGGGTTCGGAGACGAGCAGTACTTC.

The chain is built from TRBV2 and TRBJ1-1; D is ambiguous. The germline V gene has CDR1 SNHLY and CDR2 FYNNEI. Trimming took off 3 bases at V and 0 bases at J, with 14 bases between the two ends. CDR3 length: 16 amino acids. CDR3 protein: CASSESAALLNTEAFF. CDR3 nucleotides: TGTGCCAGCAGTGAGTCGGCAGCGCTCTTGAACACTGAAGCTTTCTTT.

The rearrangement joins TRBV19 to TRBJ1-6; 10 positions agree with TRBD1. The V and J ends lost 4 bases and 10 bases, in that order; junction bases with no gene match: 4. CDR1 is LNHDA and CDR2 is SQIVND in the germline V gene (reference sequence). The CDR3 totals 14 residues. DNA for the CDR3: TGTGCCAGTAGTACTCGGGACAGGGGATCACCCCTCCACTTT. Encoded protein: CASSTRDRGSPLHF.

This rearrangement joins TRBV5-4 to TRBJ1-2; D is ambiguous. This CDR3 has 13 amino acids. Trimming stripped 4 bases from V and 4 bases from J, with 11 bases between. Germline CDR1 and CDR2: SGHNT and YYREEE (reference sequence). The CDR3 loop is CASSPLPPYGYTF. The CDR3 bases are TGTGCCAGCAGCCCCCTCCCCCCCTATGGCTACACCTTC.

V is TRBV5-1 and J is TRBJ1-1; a possible D gene is TRBD1 (6 bases). V shed 2 bases and J shed 11 bases, with 19 bases lying between them. CDR1 is SGHRS, CDR2 YFSETQ, per germline. CDR3 length: 14 residues. Written as DNA, the CDR3 is TGCGCCAGCAGCTTAGAACGGGACACCTTCTCCGCTTTCTTT. Translating gives CASSLERDTFSAFF.

The V gene is TRBV15, the J gene TRBJ1-2; 7 bases fit TRBD1. The ends lost 2 bases at V and 7 bases at J; junction bases unmatched: 16. This CDR3 is 17 amino acids long. Germline V gives CDR1 LNHNV, CDR2 YYDKDF (reference sequence). This CDR3 is CATSRITGATPFLGYTF. As DNA, the CDR3 is TGTGCCACCAGCAGAATTACAGGGGCCACACCCTTTCTTGGCTACACCTTC.

This chain links TRBV19 with TRBJ2-1; possibly TRBD2 for D (7 bases). With 4 bases removed from V and 2 bases from J, the gap between germline ends came to 15 bases. The CDR3 runs 16 residues. Germline loops: CDR1 LNHDA, CDR2 SQIVND (reference sequence). DNA of the CDR3: TGTGCCAGTAGTACGGGCCGGGGGGCGACCTACAATGAGCAGTTCTTC. This sequence encodes CASSTGRGATYNEQFF.

The chain joins TRBV18 to TRBJ1-1; TRBD1 matches at 7 bases. CDR3 length: 16 amino acids. V shed 4 bases, J shed 5 bases, and the junction held 13 bases outside the gene matches. CDR1 and CDR2 from the germline V gene are KGHSH and LQKENI. The CDR3 region is CASSRKTGLEGTEAFF. The CDR3 bases are TGTGCCAGCTCACGAAAGACAGGGTTGGAGGGTACTGAAGCTTTCTTT.

V is TRBV19 and J is TRBJ2-4, with 9 bases that match TRBD2. Germline V CDR1 and CDR2: LNHDA, SQIVND (reference sequence). V shed 9 bases and J 12 bases; nucleotides not matched to a gene: 15. This CDR3 region has 14 residues. CDR3 DNA: TGTGCCAGCGAACCGAGCGGGAGGATAGCTAGTCAGTACTTC. This translates into CASEPSGRIASQYF. The variable domain in full, completed from reference TRBV19 and TRBJ2-4, reads DGGITQSPKYLFRKEGQNVTLSCEQNLNHDAMYWYRQDPGQGLRLIYYSQIVNDFQKGDIAEGYSVSREKKESFPLTVTSAQKNPTAFYLCASEPSGRIASQYFGAGTRLSVL.

The V gene is TRBV9, the J gene TRBJ2-3; 10 nucleotides match TRBD2. In germline, CDR1 is SGDLS, CDR2 YYNGEE. This CDR3 is 17 amino acids long. With 0 bases clipped from V and 2 bases from J, the junction kept 6 bases outside the gene matches. In DNA, the CDR3 is TGTGCCAGCAGCGTAGAACCTAGCGGGGGCCTCACAGATACGCAGTATTTT. Its translation is CASSVEPSGGLTDTQYF.

The chain has TRBV28 and TRBJ2-5; 11 bases match TRBD2. The length of the CDR3 is 16 residues. Germline loops: CDR1 MDHEN, CDR2 SYDVKM. V shed 2 bases, J shed 4 bases, and the junction held 6 bases outside the gene matches. The CDR3, as DNA: TGTGCCAGCAGTTTAGGTAGCGGGGGGGTTGGAGAGACCCAGTACTTC. Translating it yields CASSLGSGGVGETQYF.

The chain has TRBV6-1 and TRBJ2-6; no clear D gene. Trimming stripped 6 bases from V and 8 bases from J, with 8 bases between. CDR3 length: 12 amino acids. Germline V gives CDR1 MNHNS, CDR2 SASEGT. CDR3 residues: CASSRDTNVLTF. In DNA form, the CDR3 reads TGTGCCAGCAGCCGTGACACCAACGTCCTGACTTTC.

The V and J genes are TRBV19 and TRBJ1-1, with D perhaps TRBD1 (6 bases). V lost 11 bases to trimming and J lost 5 bases, with 15 bases between them. The length of the CDR3 is 12 residues. Germline V CDR1 and CDR2: LNHDA, SQIVND (reference sequence). In DNA form, the CDR3 reads TGTGCCTGCAGGACAGCGAGGACTGAAGCTTTCTTT. Protein product: CACRTARTEAFF.

The J gene is TRBJ1-2, the V gene TRBV19; maybe TRBD1 (5 bases). V shed 5 bases and J shed 7 bases, with 20 bases lying between them. From germline, CDR1 is LNHDA and CDR2 SQIVND (reference sequence). This CDR3 region has 15 residues. The CDR3 DNA follows: TGTGCCAGTAGTCCACCCGTGCCGGGGGAGGGTGGCTACACCTTC. Protein: CASSPPVPGEGGYTF.

V is TRBV18 and J is TRBJ1-1; D is undetermined. The V gene's germline CDR1 is KGHSH and CDR2 LQKENI. V shed 4 bases and J shed 5 bases, with 11 bases lying between them. This CDR3 contains 13 residues. This CDR3 reads CASSLGPGTEAFF. For the CDR3, the DNA is TGTGCCAGCTCACTGGGCCCCGGAACTGAAGCTTTCTTT.